This T cell receptor beta chain comes out of a study of blood T cell repertoires in COVID-19. Looking at the study overall: T cells, B-cell-depleted T cells, or PBMCs provided the cDNA or gDNA that served as material.

The CDR3 is made up of 17 amino acids. Trimming removed 4 bases from V and 5 bases from J; junction bases left unmatched: 7. CDR1 is SGHRS and CDR2 is YFSETQ in the germline V gene. Original processing notes: Researchers report that nucleated cell counts were estimated from reference gene primer amplification. The assay was immunoSEQ multiplex PCR, and TCRdb's table has in-frame clones only and misses some. Clonal size and the V and J genes are those of that table, whereas D and trimming came from the DNA. In the table there are about 70,000 clones, 75% to 80% of which are singletons. In this sample, this clone turned up a few times.

The source is a woman in her sixties with acute or convalescent COVID-19. The sequenced sample consisted of peripheral blood. The chain joins TRBV5-1 to TRBJ2-3, with 16 bases lining up with TRBD2. CDR3 loop: CASSPGTSGGAGDTQYF. In nucleotides, the CDR3 is TGCGCCAGCAGCCCCGGGACTAGCGGGGGGGCCGGAGATACGCAGTATTTT.